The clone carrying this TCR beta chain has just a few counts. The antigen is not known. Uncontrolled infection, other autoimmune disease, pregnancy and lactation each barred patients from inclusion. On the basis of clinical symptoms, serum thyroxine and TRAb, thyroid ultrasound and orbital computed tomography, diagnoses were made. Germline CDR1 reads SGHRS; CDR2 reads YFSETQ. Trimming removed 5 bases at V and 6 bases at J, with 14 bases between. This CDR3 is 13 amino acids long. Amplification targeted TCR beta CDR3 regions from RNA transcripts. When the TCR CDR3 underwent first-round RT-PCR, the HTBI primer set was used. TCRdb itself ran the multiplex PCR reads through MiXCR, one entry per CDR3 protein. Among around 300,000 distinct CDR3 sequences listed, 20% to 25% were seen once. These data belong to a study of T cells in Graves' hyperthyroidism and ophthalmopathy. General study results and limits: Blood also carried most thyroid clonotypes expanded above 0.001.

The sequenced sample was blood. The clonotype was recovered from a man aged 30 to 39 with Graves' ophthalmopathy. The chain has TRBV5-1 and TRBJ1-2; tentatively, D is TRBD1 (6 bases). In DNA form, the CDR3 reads TGCGCCAGCAGGACAGGCCAAAACGATGGCTACACCTTC. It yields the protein CASRTGQNDGYTF.